Each of the 9 T cell receptor beta chains below was sequenced from the same sample in a study of T-cell memory formation after mild COVID-19. MiXCR was run by TCRdb on the 5' RACE reads, yielding one entry per CDR3 protein. The sample lists about 400,000 distinct CDR3 sequences, 20% to 30% occurring once. The sequencing sample was made of PBMCs or a T cell subset sorted from them (not recorded which). The source is an adult woman who had mild COVID-19 (a few samples of this study predate the infection). Cell type and time point are not known.

The chain has TRBV12-3 or TRBV12-4 and TRBJ2-1, with D possibly being TRBD2 (6 bases). Trimming took off 6 bases at V and 14 bases at J, with 26 bases between the two ends. The CDR3 consists of 15 residues. The CDR3 sequence is CASSPRLATPGRKFF. CDR3 nucleotides: TGTGCCAGCAGCCCACGTCTAGCGACCCCAGGAAGGAAGTTCTTC.

In this sample, this clonotype turned up a few times. The V gene is TRBV24-1, the J gene TRBJ1-2; a possible D gene is TRBD1 (6 bases). Germline V gene sequence: CDR1 KGHDR, CDR2 SFDVKD. The V and J ends lost 2 bases and 4 bases respectively, with 16 bases between them. The CDR3 consists of 16 residues. DNA for the CDR3: TGTGCCACCAGTGATTCGGACAGAGAGGAGATCTATGGCTACACCTTC. It codes for CATSDSDREEIYGYTF.

The rearrangement links TRBV7-6 to TRBJ2-6, with 7 bases lining up with TRBD1. Trimming took 5 bases from V and 0 from J; bases not matched to a gene: 10. From germline, CDR1 is SGHVS and CDR2 FNYEAQ. The CDR3 consists of 18 residues. The CDR3 protein is CASSRRQGLLSGANVLTF. For the CDR3, the DNA is TGTGCCAGCAGCCGGAGACAGGGCCTCCTCTCTGGGGCCAACGTCCTGACTTTC.

J is TRBJ2-2 and V is TRBV3-1; TRBD2 is a possible D gene (5 bases). Trimming cost V 4 bases and J 6 bases, with 18 bases left between them. The CDR3 extends over 16 amino acids. The germline V gene encodes CDR1 LGHDT and CDR2 YNNKEL (reference sequence). CDR3 DNA: TGTGCCAGCAGCCTTGCGGGCATAACCGTCCCCGGGGAGCTGTTTTTT. This sequence encodes CASSLAGITVPGELFF. Looking up the rest from reference TRBV3-1 and TRBJ2-2 gives the full variable domain: DTAVSQTPKYLVTQMGNDKSIKCEQNLGHDTMYWYKQDSKKFLKIMFSYNNKELIINETVPNRFSPKSPDKAHLNLHINSLELGDSAVYFCASSLAGITVPGELFFGEGSRLTVL.

CDR3 DNA: TGTGCCAGCCACAGGGACCCGAGCACCGGGGAGCTGTTTTTT. Translating it yields CASHRDPSTGELFF. This chain links TRBV18 with TRBJ2-2; TRBD1 might be the D (6 bases). CDR3 size: 14 residues. V dropped 8 bases and J dropped 4 bases, with 14 bases sitting between them. Germline CDR1 reads KGHSH; CDR2 reads LQKENI. Looking up the rest from reference TRBV18 and TRBJ2-2 gives the full variable domain: NAGVMQNPRHLVRRRGQEARLRCSPMKGHSHVYWYRQLPEEGLKFMVYLQKENIIDESGMPKERFSAEFPKEGPSILRIQQVVRGDSAAYFCASHRDPSTGELFFGEGSRLTVL.

The chain employs TRBV6-2 or TRBV6-3 and TRBJ1-4; unclear D gene. Germline assignment: CDR1 MNHEY and CDR2 SVGEGT. The V end was cut by 2 bases, the J end by 10 bases, with 20 bases between. The CDR3 extends over 16 amino acids. CDR3 nucleotide sequence: TGTGCCAGCAGTTACAGCCCGGCGGGCCACGGCGGAAAACTGTTTTTT. Translated, it gives CASSYSPAGHGGKLFF.

This clonotype was recorded a few times. This sequence joins TRBV25-1 and TRBJ2-1; 10 bases align to TRBD1. J lost 7 bases, V lost 5 bases, and 8 bases had no gene match. The CDR3 spans 15 residues. CDR1 is MGHDK, CDR2 SYGVNS, per germline. CDR3 DNA: TGTGCCAGCAGTACCAGACAGGGGGCGAGGAATGAGCAGTTCTTC. Encoded protein: CASSTRQGARNEQFF.

This clonotype appeared a few times. The rearrangement uses TRBV7-2 and TRBJ1-2; D is perhaps TRBD1 (5 bases). The CDR3 totals 15 residues. CDR1 is SGHTA, CDR2 FQGNSA, per germline. V was shortened by 7 bases and J by 0 bases, with 15 bases between the two germline ends. In DNA form, the CDR3 reads TGTGCCAGCAACCCCGGGTGGACAACTAACTATGGCTACACCTTC. Encoded protein: CASNPGWTTNYGYTF. Full variable domain (rest looked up from reference TRBV7-2 and TRBJ1-2): GAGVSQSPSNKVTEKGKDVELRCDPISGHTALYWYRQSLGQGLEFLIYFQGNSAPDKSGLPSDRFSAERTGGSVSTLTIQRTQQEDSAVYLCASNPGWTTNYGYTFGSGTRLTVV.

This clonotype has a handful of counts. The chain combines TRBV5-8 with TRBJ1-4; TRBD1 matches 12 bases. Germline trimming cut 2 bases from V and 7 bases from J; bases unmatched to any gene: 6. CDR1 SGHTS and CDR2 YDEGEE come from the germline V gene. The CDR3 length is 16 residues. CDR3 protein: CASSFGTGGGGEKLFF. DNA for the CDR3: TGTGCCAGCAGCTTTGGGACAGGGGGCGGTGGTGAAAAACTGTTTTTT.